This is a list of T cell receptor beta chains from one sample in a study of blood T cell repertoires in COVID-19. Assay: immunoSEQ multiplex PCR; the TCRdb copy retains only in-frame clones and omits some. The table records 130,000 to 150,000 clones, 88% of them present only once. Sequencing input: peripheral blood. The source is a man aged 50 to 59 with active or convalescent COVID-19. CDR3s include the opening cysteine and the closing phenylalanine or tryptophan. A D gene is named only where the DNA matches it firmly. Expanded clones are given a class, and other clones once, few, many or no size at all.

d_gene: TRBD1; j_gene: TRBJ2-5; v_gene: TRBV11-1; abundance: .; CDR3nt: TGTGCCAGCAGCTTAAGACAGGGGGCTGGTCAAGAGACCCAGTACTTC; CDR3aa: CASSLRQGAGQETQYF
d_gene: .; j_gene: TRBJ1-1; v_gene: TRBV4-2; abundance: .; CDR3nt: TGTGCCAGCAGCCACCAAGGCAGGCTAACTGGCACTGAAGCTTTCTTT; CDR3aa: CASSHQGRLTGTEAFF
d_gene: .; j_gene: TRBJ1-2; v_gene: TRBV28; abundance: .; CDR3nt: TGTGCCAGCAGTCCATCTCTACCCTCGGGCTACACCTTC; CDR3aa: CASSPSLPSGYTF
d_gene: .; j_gene: TRBJ2-5; v_gene: TRBV29-1; abundance: .; CDR3nt: TGCAGCGTTGGGCAGACTCAAGAGACCCAGTACTTC; CDR3aa: CSVGQTQETQYF
d_gene: .; j_gene: TRBJ1-2; v_gene: TRBV12-3/TRBV12-4; abundance: .; CDR3nt: TGTGCCAGCAGTTCAGGGCCTAACTATGGCTACACCTTC; CDR3aa: CASSSGPNYGYTF
d_gene: .; j_gene: TRBJ1-2; v_gene: TRBV28; abundance: once; CDR3nt: TGTGCCAGCAGTTTCTCGACAGACAACTATGGCTACACCTTC; CDR3aa: CASSFSTDNYGYTF
d_gene: TRBD2; j_gene: TRBJ2-2; v_gene: TRBV5-1; abundance: .; CDR3nt: TGCGCCAGCAGAGTTTTGGCGGGAGCTAATACGGCCGGGGAGCTGTTTTTT; CDR3aa: CASRVLAGANTAGELFF
d_gene: .; j_gene: TRBJ2-7; v_gene: TRBV10-1; abundance: .; CDR3nt: TGCGCCAGCAGCCCCAACTCCTACGAGCAGTACTTC; CDR3aa: CASSPNSYEQYF
d_gene: TRBD1; j_gene: TRBJ2-7; v_gene: TRBV9; abundance: .; CDR3nt: TGTGCCAGCAGCGTTACAGGGGGGAGCTCCTACGAGCAGTACTTC; CDR3aa: CASSVTGGSSYEQYF
d_gene: .; j_gene: TRBJ2-2; v_gene: TRBV9; abundance: .; CDR3nt: TGTGCCAGCAGCCCTCGCCCGGGCCGGGATTACACCGGGGAGCTGTTTTTT; CDR3aa: CASSPRPGRDYTGELFF
d_gene: TRBD1; j_gene: TRBJ2-7; v_gene: TRBV7-9; abundance: .; CDR3nt: TGTGCCAGCAGCCCAGGACAGGGAATCTCCGAGCAGTACTTC; CDR3aa: CASSPGQGISEQYF
d_gene: .; j_gene: TRBJ2-5; v_gene: TRBV19; abundance: .; CDR3nt: TGTGCCAGTAGTCTGGAAACAGGTCAGACCCAGTACTTC; CDR3aa: CASSLETGQTQYF
d_gene: TRBD1; j_gene: TRBJ1-1; v_gene: TRBV3-1/TRBV3-2; abundance: .; CDR3nt: TGTGCCAGCAGCCAAGTCGGACAGGGAGGAGCTGAAGCTTTCTTT; CDR3aa: CASSQVGQGGAEAFF
d_gene: .; j_gene: TRBJ1-2; v_gene: TRBV2; abundance: .; CDR3nt: TGTGCCAGCCGGAGGGCAGGGCAAGGCTACACCTTC; CDR3aa: CASRRAGQGYTF
d_gene: TRBD1; j_gene: TRBJ2-2; v_gene: TRBV4-1; abundance: .; CDR3nt: TGCGCCAGCAGCCATCCCTCACGACAGGGGAAGGGCACCGGGGAGCTGTTTTTT; CDR3aa: CASSHPSRQGKGTGELFF
d_gene: .; j_gene: TRBJ2-2; v_gene: TRBV5-1; abundance: .; CDR3nt: TGCGCCAGCAGCTTGGCTGCAGGGGACACCGGGGAGCTGTTTTTT; CDR3aa: CASSLAAGDTGELFF